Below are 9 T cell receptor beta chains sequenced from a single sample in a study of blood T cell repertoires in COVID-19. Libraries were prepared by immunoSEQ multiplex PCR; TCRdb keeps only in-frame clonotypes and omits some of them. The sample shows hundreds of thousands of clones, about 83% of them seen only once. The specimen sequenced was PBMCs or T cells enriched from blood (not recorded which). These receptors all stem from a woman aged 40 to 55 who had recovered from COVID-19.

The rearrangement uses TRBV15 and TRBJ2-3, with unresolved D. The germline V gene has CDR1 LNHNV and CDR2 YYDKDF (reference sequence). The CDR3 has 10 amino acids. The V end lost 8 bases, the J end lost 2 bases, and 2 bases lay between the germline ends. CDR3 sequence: CATHTDTQYF. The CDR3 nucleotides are TGTGCCACCCACACAGATACGCAGTATTTT.

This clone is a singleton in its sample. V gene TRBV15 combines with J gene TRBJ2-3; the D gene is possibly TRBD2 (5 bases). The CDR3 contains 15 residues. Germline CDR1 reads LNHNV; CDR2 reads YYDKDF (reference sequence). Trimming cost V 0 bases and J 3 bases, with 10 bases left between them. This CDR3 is CATSRDPSQTDTQYF. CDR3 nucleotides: TGTGCCACCAGCAGAGATCCTAGCCAGACAGATACGCAGTATTTT.

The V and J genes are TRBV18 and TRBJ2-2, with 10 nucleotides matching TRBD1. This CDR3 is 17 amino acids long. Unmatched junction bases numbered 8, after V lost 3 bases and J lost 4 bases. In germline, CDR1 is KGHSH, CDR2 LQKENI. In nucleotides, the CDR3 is TGTGCCAGCTCACCCGAAACCGGGACAGGGGCCACCGGGGAGCTGTTTTTT. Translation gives CASSPETGTGATGELFF.

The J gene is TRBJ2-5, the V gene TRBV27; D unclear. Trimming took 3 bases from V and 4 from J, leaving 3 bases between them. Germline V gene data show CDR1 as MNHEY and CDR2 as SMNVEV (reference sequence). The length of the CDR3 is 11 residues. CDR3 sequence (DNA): TGTGCCAGCAGTTTTCGAGAGACCCAGTACTTC. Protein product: CASSFRETQYF.

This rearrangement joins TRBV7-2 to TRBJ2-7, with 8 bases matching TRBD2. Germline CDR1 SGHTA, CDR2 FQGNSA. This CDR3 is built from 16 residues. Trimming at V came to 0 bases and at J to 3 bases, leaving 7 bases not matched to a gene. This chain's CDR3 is CASSLAASGLNYEQYF. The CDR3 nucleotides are TGTGCCAGCAGCTTAGCGGCTAGCGGGCTAAACTACGAGCAGTACTTC.

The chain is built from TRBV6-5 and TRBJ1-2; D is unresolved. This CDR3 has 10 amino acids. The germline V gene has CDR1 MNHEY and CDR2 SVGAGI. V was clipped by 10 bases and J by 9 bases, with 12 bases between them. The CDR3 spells CAITEVSYTF. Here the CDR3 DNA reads TGTGCCATCACCGAGGTGAGCTACACCTTC.

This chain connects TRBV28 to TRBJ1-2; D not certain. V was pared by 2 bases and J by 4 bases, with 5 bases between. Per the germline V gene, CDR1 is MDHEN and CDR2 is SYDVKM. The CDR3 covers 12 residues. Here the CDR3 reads CASSLGVYGYTF. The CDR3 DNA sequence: TGTGCCAGCAGTTTAGGAGTCTATGGCTACACCTTC.

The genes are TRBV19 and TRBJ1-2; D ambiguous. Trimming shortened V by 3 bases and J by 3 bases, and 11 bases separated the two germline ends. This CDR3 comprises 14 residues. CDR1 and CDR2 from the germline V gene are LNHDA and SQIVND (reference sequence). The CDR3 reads CASSIPQEDYGYTF. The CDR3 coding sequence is TGTGCCAGTAGTATTCCCCAGGAAGACTATGGCTACACCTTC.

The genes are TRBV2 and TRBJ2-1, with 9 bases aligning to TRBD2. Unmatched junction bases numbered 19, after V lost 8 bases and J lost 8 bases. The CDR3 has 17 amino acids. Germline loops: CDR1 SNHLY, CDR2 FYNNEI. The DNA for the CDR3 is TGTGCCAGCGACAGGTCCGCTTTCGGCGGGAGGGCCGATGAGCAGTTCTTC. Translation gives CASDRSAFGGRADEQFF.